A selection of T cell receptor beta chains follows, all from one sample in a study of T cells in Graves' hyperthyroidism and ophthalmopathy. Using its own MiXCR run on the multiplex PCR reads, TCRdb lists one record per CDR3 protein. In the table there are approximately 640,000 distinct CDR3 sequences, 17% of which are singletons. Sequencing used blood. These receptors all stem from a man aged 45 to 65 with Graves' hyperthyroidism. Both conserved end residues are part of each CDR3. D genes are given only for firm matches. Clone sizes are given selectively: once, few, many, or a class where the clone is expanded.

v_gene	j_gene	d_gene	abundance	CDR3aa	CDR3nt
TRBV9	TRBJ2-5	.	many	CASSVAGAPREQYF	TGTGCCAGCAGCGTAGCGGGGGCTCCAAGAGAGCAGTACTTC
TRBV13	TRBJ2-2	TRBD2	.	CASSEGTSGRAWGTGELFF	TGTGCCAGCAGCGAAGGGACTAGCGGGAGGGCCTGGGGCACCGGGGAGCTGTTTTTT
TRBV27	TRBJ1-1	.	many	CASSLSVSGTEAFF	TGTGCCAGCAGTTTGAGCGTTTCAGGCACTGAAGCTTTCTTT
TRBV28	TRBJ2-2	.	many	CASRLRISTGELFF	TGTGCCAGCCGCCTAAGGATTTCCACCGGGGAGCTGTTTTTT
TRBV11-2	TRBJ1-6	.	.	CASSQVQDSPLHF	TGTGCCAGCAGCCAAGTTCAGGATTCACCCCTCCACTTT
TRBV10-1	TRBJ2-7	TRBD1	.	CASSAADRPIYEQYF	TGCGCCAGCAGTGCGGCGGACAGGCCCATCTACGAGCAGTACTTC
TRBV28	TRBJ2-7	.	many	CASSSSWGSMGEQYF	TGTGCCAGCAGTTCCAGTTGGGGGTCGATGGGCGAGCAGTACTTC
TRBV6-5	TRBJ1-1	.	.	CASSLLRVEAFF	TGTGCCAGCAGTCTACTGCGGGTTGAAGCTTTCTTT
TRBV20-1	TRBJ1-4	.	few	CSASKLGGWDVEKLFF	TGCAGTGCTAGTAAATTGGGGGGGTGGGACGTTGAAAAACTGTTTTTT
TRBV12-5	TRBJ2-2	.	.	CASGLPPRGLAVDGGELFF	TGTGCTAGTGGTTTGCCCCCTAGGGGACTCGCCGTGGACGGCGGGGAGCTGTTTTTT
TRBV6-1	TRBJ2-7	TRBD1	many	CASTSRDRSSYEQYF	TGTGCCAGCACCTCCCGGGACAGGAGCTCCTACGAGCAGTACTTC
TRBV6-1	TRBJ1-1	.	few	CASSPLRTEAFF	TGTGCCAGCAGTCCACTCAGGACTGAAGCTTTCTTT
TRBV3-1	TRBJ2-1	.	.	CASSKVYEQFF	TGTGCCAGCAGTAAGGTCTATGAGCAGTTCTTC
TRBV27	TRBJ1-2	.	many	CASRSSGSRGYTF	TGTGCCAGCAGGAGCTCCGGATCGAGGGGCTACACCTTC
TRBV6-2/TRBV6-3	TRBJ2-1	TRBD2	many	CASSRLAGGGREQFF	TGTGCCAGCAGCAGACTAGCGGGAGGCGGTCGGGAGCAGTTCTTC
TRBV11-2	TRBJ1-3	.	many	CASSPVQGSGNTIYF	TGTGCCAGCAGCCCAGTGCAGGGCTCTGGAAACACCATATATTTT
TRBV7-9	TRBJ2-3	TRBD2	few	CASSLRETSKGTDTQYF	TGTGCCAGCAGCTTGCGAGAGACTAGCAAAGGCACAGATACGCAGTATTTT
TRBV24-1	TRBJ1-2	.	many	CATSDVAMDGPLGYTF	TGTGCCACCAGTGATGTAGCGATGGACGGACCTTTGGGCTACACCTTC
TRBV7-8	TRBJ2-7	TRBD2	.	CASSGTGLVVYEQYF	TGTGCCAGCAGCGGTACGGGACTAGTGGTGTACGAGCAGTACTTC
TRBV28	TRBJ2-2	TRBD2	few	CASSLKTSGSAGELFF	TGTGCCAGCAGTTTAAAGACTAGCGGGAGTGCCGGGGAGCTGTTTTTT
TRBV29-1	TRBJ2-5	.	many	CSVYRGLLTQYF	TGCAGCGTTTACAGGGGACTATTGACCCAGTACTTC
TRBV7-2	TRBJ2-7	.	many	CASSLAGEWYEQYF	TGTGCCAGCAGCTTGGCAGGGGAGTGGTACGAGCAGTACTTC
TRBV3-1	TRBJ1-4	TRBD1	many	CATTDRYNEKLFF	TGTGCCACCACGGACAGGTATAATGAAAAACTGTTTTTT
TRBV27	TRBJ2-7	.	many	CASMREMGTYEQYF	TGTGCCAGCATGAGGGAGATGGGGACCTACGAGCAGTACTTC
TRBV20-1	TRBJ1-5	.	.	CSARGEIKGPSVRNQPQHF	TGCAGTGCTAGGGGGGAAATTAAGGGACCAAGTGTACGCAATCAGCCCCAGCATTTT
TRBV24-1	TRBJ1-2	.	many	CATSDWRNYGYTF	TGTGCCACCAGTGATTGGCGGAACTATGGCTACACCTTC
TRBV2	TRBJ2-2	TRBD1	many	CASRDRTGDPGELFF	TGTGCCAGCAGGGATAGGACAGGGGATCCCGGGGAGCTGTTTTTT
TRBV5-1	TRBJ2-1	TRBD1	many	CASSVTGGSYNEQFF	TGCGCCAGCAGCGTGACAGGGGGTTCCTACAATGAGCAGTTCTTC
TRBV28	TRBJ2-3	.	many	CASSLSGNTDTQYF	TGTGCCAGCAGTTTAAGTGGGAACACAGATACGCAGTATTTT
TRBV12-3/TRBV12-4	TRBJ1-5	.	few	CASSLSVSSNQPQHF	TGTGCCAGCAGTTTATCAGTGTCTAGCAATCAGCCCCAGCATTTT
TRBV7-9	TRBJ2-5	TRBD2	few	CASSSTPQSGGRLRETQYF	TGTGCCAGCAGCTCTACCCCACAATCGGGAGGGCGGCTTAGAGAGACCCAGTACTTC
TRBV20-1	TRBJ2-3	TRBD2	many	CSAGSSGSPDTQYF	TGCAGTGCTGGTTCTAGCGGGAGTCCAGATACGCAGTATTTT
TRBV20-1	TRBJ2-3	TRBD2	many	CSAASGGSGADTQYF	TGCAGTGCCGCCTCAGGCGGGAGTGGAGCAGATACGCAGTATTTT
TRBV6-1	TRBJ2-5	TRBD2	many	CASSVAGGGQETQYF	TGTGCCAGCAGTGTGGCGGGAGGGGGACAAGAGACCCAGTACTTC
TRBV28	TRBJ2-7	.	many	CASSHRFEQYF	TGTGCCAGCAGCCACCGGTTCGAGCAGTACTTC
TRBV7-3	TRBJ2-1	TRBD1	many	CASSSGQGADEQFF	TGTGCCAGCAGCTCGGGACAGGGGGCAGATGAGCAGTTCTTC
TRBV12-3/TRBV12-4	TRBJ1-1	TRBD1	.	CASSPVGQGSGNTEAFF	TGTGCCAGCAGTCCAGTGGGACAGGGAAGCGGGAACACTGAAGCTTTCTTT
TRBV2	TRBJ2-5	.	many	CASSPTYQETQYF	TGTGCCAGCAGTCCGACTTACCAAGAGACCCAGTACTTC
TRBV9	TRBJ2-3	TRBD2	many	CASSVEISGVTDTQYF	TGTGCCAGCAGCGTAGAGATTAGCGGGGTCACAGATACGCAGTATTTT
TRBV18	TRBJ2-1	TRBD1	many	CASSPRETGKNEQFF	TGTGCCAGCTCACCACGTGAGACAGGGAAGAATGAGCAGTTCTTC
TRBV4-3	TRBJ2-1	.	.	CASSQDPMRVDVNEQFF	TGCGCCAGCAGCCAAGACCCGATGCGGGTAGATGTCAATGAGCAGTTCTTC
TRBV10-3	TRBJ1-6	.	few	CAISDPEYNSPLHF	TGTGCCATCAGTGATCCAGAGTATAATTCACCCCTCCACTTT